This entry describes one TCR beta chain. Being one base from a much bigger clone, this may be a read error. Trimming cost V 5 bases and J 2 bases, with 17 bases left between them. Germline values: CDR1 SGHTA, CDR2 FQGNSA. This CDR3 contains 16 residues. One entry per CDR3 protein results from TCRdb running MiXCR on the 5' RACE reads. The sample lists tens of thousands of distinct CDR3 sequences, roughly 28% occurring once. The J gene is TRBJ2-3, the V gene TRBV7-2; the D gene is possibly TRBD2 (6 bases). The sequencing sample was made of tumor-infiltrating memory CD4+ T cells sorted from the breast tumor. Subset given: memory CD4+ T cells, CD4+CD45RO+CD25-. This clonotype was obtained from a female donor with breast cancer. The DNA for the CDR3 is TGTGCCAGCAGCCCCGGAGGGAACCCGTACACAGATACGCAGTATTTT. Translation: CASSPGGNPYTDTQYF.